This entry describes one T cell receptor beta chain. Its binding antigen is unknown. Base qualities were left out, and no much larger clone turns up one base away. The time point label for this specimen denotes: around 4 weeks on oral tofacitinib. The label giving this sample's treatment or condition can be read as: oral pan-JAK inhibitor, 5-10 mg twice daily. Lesional scalp punch biopsies and peripheral blood were collected from alopecia areata patients. PBMCs were separated by density centrifugation and stained for CD3, CD4 and CD8, after which CD4+ and CD8+ T cells were sorted on a FACSAria. This specimen belongs to a study of CD8+ T cells in alopecia areata listed by TCRdb under 2018. The study in broad terms: Treated patients were enrolled in an open-label pilot trial of oral tofacitinib, 5 to 10 mg twice daily, for moderate-to-severe alopecia areata. Patients received tofacitinib for 6 to 18 months and were then followed off drug for 6 months to check for delayed response and recurrence. In treated patients, disease severity was measured using the SALT score, which gives the percentage of scalp surface area affected. The study used high-throughput TCRbeta sequencing to examine T cell clonal expansion in alopecia areata, in both the C3H/HeJ mouse model and human patients. Human TCRbeta sequencing covered scalp tissue and sorted CD4+ and CD8+ peripheral blood T cells from patchy and totalis/universalis alopecia areata patients and healthy controls. Biopsies were taken from tofacitinib-treated patients at baseline and again at 4 and 24 weeks into treatment, and several of those patients also had a later scalp biopsy. Scalp clonality was compared across normal scalp (n=4), patchy alopecia areata scalp (n=8), and alopecia totalis/universalis scalp (n=8). RNA was extracted with the PAXgene miRNA kit for fixed scalp, the miRNeasy kit for PBMCs, and the RNeasy kit for mouse skin. TCRbeta CDR3 regions were amplified by immunoSEQ multiplex PCR using 35 Vbeta forward and 13 Jbeta reverse primers.

V and J lose 4 bases and 5 bases, and a span of 16 bases separates them. CDR1 and CDR2, per the germline V gene, are LGHNA and YNFKEQ. Its CDR3 holds 15 amino acids, cysteine through phenylalanine. Here the CDR3 DNA is all that survives: 45 bases in frame from base 1. The paper as a whole reports these results and caveats: Scalp clonality and the number of expanded CD8+ clones among the top 100 scalp clones were significantly decreased by tofacitinib. During tofacitinib treatment, many expanded lesional clones remained in scalp and blood, and this persistence may partly explain relapse after treatment is stopped. TCR sequences shared between patients were less clear than in mice, possibly partly because of HLA diversity in the patient population. Compared with normal scalp, lesional scalp had higher clonality and more expanded CD8+ clones, particularly in alopecia totalis/universalis, a pattern that suggests antigenic drive. Because the treated cohort was small and had just a single nonresponder, larger studies are needed to establish links between baseline CD8+ expansion and response. Unlike mouse skin, where gammadelta T cells dominate, normal human skin contains resident alphabeta T cells that get sequenced too, which complicates analysis of the scalp TCR repertoire.

The library was built by means of the immunoSEQ multiplex PCR assay. RNA was extracted from all samples and reverse transcribed into cDNA as template for TCR sequencing. First-strand cDNA was synthesized with SuperScript III using a 2:1 mix of oligo-dT and random hexamers. Amplification bias was assessed with a synthetic immune receptor repertoire, and residual bias was removed computationally. On the study's bioinformatics: After raw reads were preprocessed to remove errors, the CDR3 was defined following IMGT conventions as running from the conserved cysteine to phenylalanine. Clonality was computed by normalizing Shannon entropy by log2 of the number of productive unique TCRs and subtracting the result from 1. Scalp TCRbeta sequences were cross-referenced with sorted blood CD4 and CD8 repertoires so that the CD4 or CD8 identity of scalp clones could be inferred. TCRdb provides this immuneACCESS table in a form limited to in-frame rearrangements. Some clones are lacking; in checked studies, under half of them reflect an unresolved V gene, and why the rest are absent is not known. Clone size and V and J calls were adopted from that table, with D and trimming inferred from the DNA. The sample table records about 190,000 clones; 60% of these occur just once. The top ten clones comprise 0.65% to 0.7% of the sample.

Source: CD4+ T cells sorted from blood, taken at week 4, from a patient treated with tofacitinib. The V and J genes are TRBV4-2 and TRBJ2-3; a weak D assignment points to TRBD2 (5 bases agree). The TCR comes from a human donor with alopecia areata. The CDR3 region: CASSPRELDGDTQYF. The nucleotide sequence reads TGTGCCAGCAGCCCGAGGGAACTAGATGGAGATACGCAGTATTTT.